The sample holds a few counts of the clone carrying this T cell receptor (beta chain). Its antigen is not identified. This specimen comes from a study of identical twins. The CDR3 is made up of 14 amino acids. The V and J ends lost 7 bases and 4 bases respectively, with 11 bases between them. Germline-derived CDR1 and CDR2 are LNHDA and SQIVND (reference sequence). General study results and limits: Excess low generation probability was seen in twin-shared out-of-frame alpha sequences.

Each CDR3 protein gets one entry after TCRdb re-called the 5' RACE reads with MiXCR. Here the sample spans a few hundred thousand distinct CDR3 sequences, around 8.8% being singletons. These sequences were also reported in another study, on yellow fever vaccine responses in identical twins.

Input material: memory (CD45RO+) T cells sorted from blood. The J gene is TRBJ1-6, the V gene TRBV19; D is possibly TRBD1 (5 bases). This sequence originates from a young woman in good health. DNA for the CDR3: TGTGCCAGTACGGAGCGGGGGTATAATTCACCCCTCCACTTT. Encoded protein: CASTERGYNSPLHF.